The TCR beta chain under discussion was sequenced for a study of PD-L1 blockade in urothelial cancer. About the study: T cells numbered a median of approximately 140,000 in the blood samples.

Time point noted: peripheral blood 6 weeks after treatment start. Between 1 and 8 samples, pretreatment and on-treatment, were given by each patient. The method was immunoSEQ multiplex PCR; TCRdb's version includes in-frame clones alone and lacks a portion of them. In the table there are roughly 120,000 clones, more than 85% of which are singletons. Study findings and constraints: Below-median blood TCR clonality before treatment forecast better survival.

In the case of this clone: Its antigen remains unknown.

This clonotype originated in a man between 60 and 75 years old with urothelial cancer. This material consisted of PBMCs, taken around atezolizumab (anti-PD-L1) treatment.

CDR3 sequence reads: CASSPTRGRQPQHF. CDR3 bases: TGTGCCAGCAGCCCAACCCGGGGTCGCCAGCCCCAGCATTTT. The V and J genes are TRBV28 and TRBJ1-5; D remains unclear. Germline CDR1 is MDHEN and CDR2 is SYDVKM. The CDR3 consists of 14 residues. Trimming removed 6 bases from V and 7 bases from J, with 16 bases in between.